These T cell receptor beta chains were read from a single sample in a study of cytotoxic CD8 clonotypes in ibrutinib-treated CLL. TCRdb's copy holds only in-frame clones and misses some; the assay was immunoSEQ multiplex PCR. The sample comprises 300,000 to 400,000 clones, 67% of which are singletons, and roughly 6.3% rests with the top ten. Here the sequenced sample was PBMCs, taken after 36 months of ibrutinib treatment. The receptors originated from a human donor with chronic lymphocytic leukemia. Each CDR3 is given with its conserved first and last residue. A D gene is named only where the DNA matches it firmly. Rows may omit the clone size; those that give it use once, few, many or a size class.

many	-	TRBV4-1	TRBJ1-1	CASSQLTAMGTEAFF	TGCGCCAGCAGCCAACTGACAGCTATGGGCACTGAAGCTTTCTTT
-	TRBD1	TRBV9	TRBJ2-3	CASSSEDRGRLNTQYF	TGTGCCAGCAGCTCAGAGGACAGGGGGCGTTTGAATACGCAGTATTTT
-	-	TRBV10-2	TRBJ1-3	CASSLQGGSGNTIYF	TGCGCCAGCAGTCTTCAAGGGGGCTCTGGAAACACCATATATTTT
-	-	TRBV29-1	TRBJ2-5	CSVEDPARVKTQYF	TGCAGCGTTGAAGATCCGGCCAGGGTTAAGACCCAGTACTTC
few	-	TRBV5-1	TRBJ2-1	CASSLVAEQFF	TGCGCCAGCAGCTTGGTCGCTGAGCAGTTCTTC
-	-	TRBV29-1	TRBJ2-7	CSVTWTASYEQYF	TGCAGCGTGACTTGGACGGCCTCCTACGAGCAGTACTTC
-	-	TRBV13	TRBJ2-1	CASSPTGTEYNEQFF	TGTGCCAGCAGCCCCACCGGGACGGAATACAATGAGCAGTTCTTC
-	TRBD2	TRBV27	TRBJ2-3	CASSLSGLAGGPRDTQYF	TGTGCCAGCAGTCTTTCAGGACTAGCGGGAGGGCCTAGGGATACGCAGTATTTT
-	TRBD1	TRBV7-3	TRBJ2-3	CASSLMGTGRTDTQYF	TGTGCCAGCAGCTTAATGGGGACAGGGAGAACAGATACGCAGTATTTT
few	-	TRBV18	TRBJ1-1	CASSPSGNTEAFF	TGTGCCAGCTCACCTTCGGGGAACACTGAAGCTTTCTTT
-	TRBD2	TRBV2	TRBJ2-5	CASIRTSGTYQETQYF	TGTGCCAGCATTCGGACTAGCGGGACGTACCAAGAGACCCAGTACTTC
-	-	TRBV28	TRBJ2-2	CASSFSRAVGVGELFF	TGTGCCAGCAGTTTCTCTCGGGCCGTCGGGGTGGGGGAGCTGTTTTTT
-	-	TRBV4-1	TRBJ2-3	CASSQVAVKMDTQYF	TGCGCCAGCAGCCAAGTGGCAGTAAAAATGGATACGCAGTATTTT
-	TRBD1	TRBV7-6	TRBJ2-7	CASSAQTGHGVEQYF	TGTGCCAGCAGCGCCCAGACAGGGCACGGGGTCGAGCAGTACTTC
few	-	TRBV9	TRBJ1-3	CASSPGGTGNTIYF	TGTGCCAGCAGTCCCGGTGGTACTGGAAACACCATATATTTT
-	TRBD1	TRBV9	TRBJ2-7	CASSVGDRGLEQYF	TGTGCCAGCAGCGTGGGGGACAGGGGGTTAGAGCAGTACTTC
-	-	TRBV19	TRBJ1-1	CATIREANTEAFF	TGTGCCACTATTAGAGAGGCGAACACTGAAGCTTTCTTT
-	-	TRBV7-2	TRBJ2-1	CASSLATEYNEQFF	TGTGCCAGCAGCTTAGCGACGGAATACAATGAGCAGTTCTTC
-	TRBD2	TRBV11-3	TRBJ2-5	CASSRTSGGGETQYF	TGTGCCAGCAGCCGGACTAGCGGGGGTGGAGAGACCCAGTACTTC
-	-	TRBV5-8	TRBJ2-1	CASSPRKEQFF	TGTGCCAGCAGCCCGCGAAAAGAGCAGTTCTTC
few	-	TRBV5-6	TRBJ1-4	CASSLVQGEKLFF	TGTGCCAGCAGCTTGGTACAGGGCGAAAAACTGTTTTTT
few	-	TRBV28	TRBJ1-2	CASRDTPNYGYTF	TGTGCCAGCAGGGACACGCCAAACTATGGCTACACCTTC
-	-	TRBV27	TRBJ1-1	CASSLIAPTRRFPEGITEAFF	TGTGCCAGCAGTTTAATAGCCCCGACCCGCCGCTTCCCAGAGGGTATCACTGAAGCTTTCTTT
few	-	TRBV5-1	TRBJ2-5	CASSSQIMYQETQYF	TGCGCCAGCAGCTCCCAAATAATGTACCAAGAGACCCAGTACTTC
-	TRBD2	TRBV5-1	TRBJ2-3	CASSGRLAATDTQYF	TGCGCCAGCAGCGGGAGACTAGCGGCCACAGATACGCAGTATTTT
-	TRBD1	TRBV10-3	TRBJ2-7	CAISGTGSYEQYF	TGTGCCATCAGCGGGACAGGGAGCTACGAGCAGTACTTC
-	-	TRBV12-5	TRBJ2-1	CASGFSSMDEQFF	TGTGCTAGTGGTTTCTCATCAATGGATGAGCAGTTCTTC
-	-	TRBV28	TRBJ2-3	CASRGKARTDTQYF	TGTGCCAGCAGAGGGAAGGCGCGCACAGATACGCAGTATTTT